This TCR beta chain was documented in a study of CD8+ T cells in alopecia areata. Study overall: It was oral tofacitinib, at 5 to 10 mg twice daily, that treated patients received. Overall study findings and caveats: Patients shared TCRs less clearly than mice did, possibly for HLA-related reasons. Expanded CD8+ clones among the top 100, and scalp clonality, were significantly decreased by tofacitinib.

A remark on this clone: Its antigen is still unknown.

As the sequencing template, cDNA was produced by extracting RNA and reverse transcribing it. The repertoire was sequenced with immunoSEQ multiplex PCR; TCRdb's copy has only in-frame clones and lacks some. The sample lists more than 95,000 clones, 61% seen once, with more than 5.5% in the top ten. Germline values: CDR1 GTSNPN, CDR2 SVGIG (reference sequence). The CDR3 contains 12 residues. V dropped 4 bases and J dropped 11; count of bases not matched to a gene: 9. Treatment meaning: oral pan-JAK inhibitor, 5-10 mg twice daily. The source is a human donor with alopecia areata. The sequenced sample was CD4+ T cells sorted from blood, obtained at week 4, from a patient treated with tofacitinib. The V call is TRBV30, the J call TRBJ2-5, with TRBD2 matching 8 bases. CDR3 sequence: CAWTGGGASQYF. The CDR3 DNA sequence: TGTGCCTGGACCGGGGGGGGCGCGTCTCAGTACTTC.